Sequencing of this TCR beta chain was carried out in a study of CD8+CD57+ T cells in acquired aplastic anemia. The authors sequenced patients whose flow cytometry had shown CD8+CD57+ cell expansion. V was clipped by 2 bases and J by 6 bases; unmatched bases: 4. This CDR3 spans 14 amino acids. CDR1 is SQVTM, CDR2 ANQGSEA, per germline. Profiling that covered TCR beta VDJ and CDR3 relied on genomic DNA as its template. TCRdb reprocessed the reads via MiXCR and lists one record per CDR3 protein. The sample contains 150,000 or so distinct CDR3 sequences, around 47% of which appear only once. This clonotype was counted a few times.

The rearrangement joins TRBV29-1 to TRBJ2-1, with 10 bases fitting TRBD1. The sample comprised sorted CD4+, CD8+, or CD8+CD57+ T cells (not recorded which) from PBMCs. This clonotype was obtained from a human donor with aplastic anemia. The CDR3 region is CSVELRTGGNEQFF. DNA for the CDR3: TGCAGCGTTGAACTTCGGACAGGGGGCAATGAGCAGTTCTTC.